The 5 T cell receptor beta chains below all came from one sample that was sequenced in a study of shared clonotypes between healthy human individuals. Assay used: immunoSEQ multiplex PCR; TCRdb lists only in-frame clones, some missing. Among 630,000 or so clones listed, roughly 98% were seen once. The naive CD8 subset, CD45RO-negative cells positively selected for CCR7, excluded terminally differentiated effector memory CD45RA+ cells. The specimen sequenced was naive CD8+ T cells sorted from blood. These TCRs come from a man aged 30 to 45 in good health.

With respect to this clone: The same CDR3 arises from other DNA sequences in this sample as well. The chain employs TRBV18 and TRBJ2-7, with TRBD1 identical over 9 bases. The junction had 1 base not matched to a gene; V was cut back by 3 bases and J by 4 bases. This CDR3 is 13 amino acids long. Per germline, CDR1 KGHSH and CDR2 LQKENI. CDR3 loop: CASSPGTGYEQYF. The CDR3 DNA sequence: TGTGCCAGCTCACCTGGGACAGGGTACGAGCAGTACTTC.

This chain uses TRBV5-6 with TRBJ1-1, with 9 bases identical to TRBD1. The J segment lost 5 bases and the V segment lost 4 bases, leaving 3 bases of the junction unmatched. This CDR3 has 13 residues. Germline V gene data show CDR1 as SGHDT and CDR2 as YYEEEE. The CDR3 here is CASSRTGVTEAFF. Written as DNA, the CDR3 is TGTGCCAGCAGCCGGACAGGGGTTACTGAAGCTTTCTTT.

The chain recombines TRBV7-9 with TRBJ2-1, with D possibly being TRBD1 or TRBD2 (7 bases each). Trimming shortened V by 5 bases and J by 2 bases, and 13 bases separated the two germline ends. This CDR3 is built from 15 residues. Looked up from germline, CDR1 is SEHNR and CDR2 is FQNEAQ (reference sequence). The CDR3 region has the DNA TGTGCCAGCAGCGCCAGGGGGGGCGCCTACAATGAGCAGTTCTTC. Translating it yields CASSARGGAYNEQFF. Combining the CDR3 with reference TRBV7-9 and TRBJ2-1 gives the whole variable domain DTGVSQNPRHKITKRGQNVTFRCDPISEHNRLYWYRQTLGQGPEFLTYFQNEAQLEKSRLLSDRFSAERPKGSFSTLEIQRTEQGDSAMYLCASSARGGAYNEQFFGPGTRLTVL.

The chain uses TRBV7-9 and TRBJ1-1; no reliable D call. V gave up 5 bases and J gave up 4 bases, with 17 bases separating them. The germline V gene encodes CDR1 SEHNR and CDR2 FQNEAQ (reference sequence). The CDR3 totals 15 residues. In DNA, the CDR3 is TGTGCCAGCAGCCAGTCTGCGGTAGAACTCACTGAAGCTTTCTTT. Residues: CASSQSAVELTEAFF.

CDR3 loop: CASSLVAGVGAYNEQFF. The CDR3, as DNA: TGTGCCAGCAGCTTAGTTGCGGGAGTGGGGGCCTACAATGAGCAGTTCTTC. The rearrangement links TRBV7-9 to TRBJ2-1, with 7 bases that match TRBD2. The CDR3 consists of 17 residues. Per germline, CDR1 SEHNR and CDR2 FQNEAQ (reference sequence). J lost 2 bases, V lost 1 base, and 8 bases had no gene match.